This TCR beta chain was identified in a study of blood T cell repertoires in COVID-19 (TCRdb year 2020). With respect to the entire study: Samples from collaborators originated in the United States, Italy and Spain and spanned both the acute and convalescent phases of COVID-19. The prospective study material was composed of cDNA or gDNA derived from T cells, B-cell-depleted T cells, or PBMCs. Deeply sampled blood TCRbeta repertoires from subjects exposed to, actively infected with, or recovered from COVID-19 were included in the dataset. The repertoires were released in a freely available public database intended as a resource for research on the immune response to SARS-CoV-2. Samples were obtained from the ongoing ImmuneRACE study (first 160 participants) and from some 1,300 subjects provided by 6 global collaborators. Nearly every sample came with metadata listing a de-identified subject ID, COVID-19 status, age in years and sex. Where available, HLA class I and class II types were obtained from metadata supplied by the sample provider rather than from assay-based typing.

The immunoSEQ Assay, a bias-controlled multiplex PCR, was used to amplify TCRbeta CDR3 regions from genomic DNA. Turning to the authors' computational methods: Nucleated cell counts per sample were estimated from amplification of reference gene primers within the assay. To quantify the absolute abundance of each unique TCRbeta CDR3 rearrangement, sequence reads were collapsed and filtered. For each sample, productive Simpson clonality was calculated as the square root of Simpson's diversity index over productive rearrangements. The table comes from immuneACCESS by way of TCRdb, which keeps in-frame sequences with V and J called. Part of the clones is missing from these tables; in studies checked, under half for an unresolved V gene and the rest for unknown reasons. The V and J calls and clone size are taken from that table; D and trimming were inferred from the DNA. Here the sample has some 51,000 clones; 75% to 95% occur a single time. The ten largest clones represent approximately 15% of the sample.

About this clone: Its antigen has not been determined. No base quality values were provided; no much bigger clone lies one nucleotide off.

Whole blood was collected in K2EDTA tubes by collaborating institutions according to the institutions' own protocols. For TCRbeta analysis, collaborators shipped samples in one of three forms: frozen whole blood, isolated PBMCs, or DNA extracted from either of those sample types. From a lookup of the germline V gene, CDR1 and CDR2 are SGHTA and FQGTGA. The CDR3, cysteine through phenylalanine, is 15 amino acids long. The DNA shown is the 45-base CDR3, in frame from base 1. V and J are trimmed by 5 bases and 2 bases, and the gene matches miss 8 bases of the junction. The paper's findings and limits, for the study overall: How much clinical and demographic metadata was included differed by source and by participant, and the metadata was provided uncurated.

This receptor was taken from a human donor with active COVID-19. The donor label of this sample is uncertain. The rearranged segments are TRBV7-3 and TRBJ2-5; TRBD2 lines up with 7 middle nucleotides. Sequenced sample: peripheral blood. CDR3 protein: CASSPRSGTQETQYF. The DNA sequence is as follows: TGTGCCAGCAGCCCAAGAAGCGGGACTCAAGAGACCCAGTACTTC.